This T cell receptor beta chain derives from a study of vaccination effects on CD4 cells after COVID-19. Study as a whole: It was a median of 72 days after the second dose that post-vaccine samples were obtained. The study's findings and limits: There was marked clonal contraction among infection- and vaccine-induced clones late after vaccination.

The repertoire was sequenced with immunoSEQ multiplex PCR; TCRdb's copy has only in-frame clones and lacks some. The data contain 25,000 to 40,000 clones, 55% to 70% of them singletons. CD4+ T cells specific for antigen were expanded with viral peptide pools by the ViraFEST assay before sequencing. CD4+ T cell isolation took place after about 11 days of culture. The participants, recipients of two vaccine doses, got either BNT162b2 or mRNA-1273. Half the medium was swapped for IL-2 medium on days 3 and 7. This clone has only one observation. Its specificity is unknown. This clonotype was sampled from a human donor who received a COVID-19 vaccine. Material: CD4+ T cells from PBMCs cultured with SARS-CoV-2 spike peptides, obtained after COVID-19 vaccination.

The CDR3 here is CASSFGTNTDTQYF. The DNA for the CDR3 is TGTGCCAGCAGCTTCGGGACAAACACAGATACGCAGTATTTT. This rearrangement joins TRBV5-4 to TRBJ2-3; a weak D match, TRBD1 (6 bases). V was trimmed by 2 bases and J by 2 bases, leaving 9 bases between them. Germline values: CDR1 SGHNT, CDR2 YYREEE (reference sequence). This CDR3 is built from 14 residues.